Described below is a single TCR beta chain sequence and its context. The CDR3 runs to 13 residues. Germline CDR1 MRHNA, CDR2 SNTAGT. Deletions cut 2 bases from V and 5 bases from J, with 9 bases between. Profiling relied on immunoSEQ multiplex PCR, and the TCRdb table lists in-frame clones only, not all of them. This table holds roughly 130,000 clones, more than 80% found once. The sample originates from a study of control samples from healthy donors and cancer patients. The chain is built from TRBV6-4 and TRBJ1-1; D ambiguous. Material for sequencing was blood. This TCR was sampled from a man aged 18 to 35 in good health. The CDR3 bases are TGTGCCAGCAGTGACACCGTTAATACTGAAGCTTTCTTT. Protein product: CASSDTVNTEAFF.